This TCR beta chain was found in a study of CD8+ T cells in alopecia areata. cDNA prepared by RNA extraction and subsequent reverse transcription served as the template for sequencing. The method was immunoSEQ multiplex PCR; TCRdb's version includes in-frame clones alone and lacks a portion of them. The sample includes around 190,000 clones, roughly three fifths of them seen just once. Germline V lookup: CDR1 SGHDT, CDR2 YYEEEE. The CDR3 runs to 14 residues. V lost 3 bases and J lost 6, with 14 bases in between. The sequenced material came from CD8+ T cells sorted from blood. This clonotype was obtained from a human donor in good health. The V and J genes are TRBV5-6 and TRBJ2-3; weak D call: TRBD1 (6 bases). The CDR3, as DNA: TGTGCCAGCAGCTGGACGACAGGAGGCGATACGCAGTATTTT. Its protein product is CASSWTTGGDTQYF.